This TCR beta chain was retrieved from a study of T-cell reconstitution after alpha-beta-depleted transplantation in children. During its preparation, the TCRbeta library received unique molecular identifiers. TCRdb analysed the PCR reads with MiXCR anew, one entry per CDR3 protein. Here the sample spans roughly 610,000 distinct CDR3 sequences, approximately 10% being singletons. There are many counts of this clonotype. The CDR3 contains 12 residues. Germline V lookup: CDR1 SGHVS, CDR2 FQNEAQ. The rearrangement uses TRBV7-8 and TRBJ2-3, with no clear D. This TCR came from a human donor who donated a stem cell graft to a child with acute myeloid leukemia. This material consisted of PBMCs from the stem cell graft donor, taken from the stem cell graft. CDR3 nucleotide sequence: TGTGCAACTAAAACCTACACAGATACGCAGTATTTT. It yields the protein CATKTYTDTQYF.